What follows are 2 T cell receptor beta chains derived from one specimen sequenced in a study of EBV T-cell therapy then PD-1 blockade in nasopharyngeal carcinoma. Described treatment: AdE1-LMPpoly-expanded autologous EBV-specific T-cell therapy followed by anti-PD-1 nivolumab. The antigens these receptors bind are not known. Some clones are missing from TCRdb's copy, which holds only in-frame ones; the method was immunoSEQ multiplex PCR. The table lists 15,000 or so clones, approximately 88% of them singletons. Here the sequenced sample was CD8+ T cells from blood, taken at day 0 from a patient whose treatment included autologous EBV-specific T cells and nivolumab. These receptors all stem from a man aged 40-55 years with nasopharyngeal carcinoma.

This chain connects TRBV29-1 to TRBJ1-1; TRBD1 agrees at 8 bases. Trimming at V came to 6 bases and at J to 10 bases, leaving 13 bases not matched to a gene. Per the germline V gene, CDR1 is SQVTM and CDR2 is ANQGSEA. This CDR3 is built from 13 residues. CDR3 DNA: TGCAGCGTCGACCGACAGGGGAGTTTGGGAGCTTTCTTT. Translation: CSVDRQGSLGAFF. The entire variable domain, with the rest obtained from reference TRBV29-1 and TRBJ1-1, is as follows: SAVISQKPSRDICQRGTSLTIQCQVDSQVTMMFWYRQQPGQSLTLIATANQGSEATYESGFVIDKFPISRPNLTFSTLTVSNMSPEDSSIYLCSVDRQGSLGAFFGQGTRLTVV.

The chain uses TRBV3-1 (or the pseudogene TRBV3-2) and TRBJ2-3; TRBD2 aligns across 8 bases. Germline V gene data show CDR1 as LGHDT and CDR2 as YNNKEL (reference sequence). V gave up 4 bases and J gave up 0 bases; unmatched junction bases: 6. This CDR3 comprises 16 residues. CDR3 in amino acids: CASSLVAGLSTDTQYF. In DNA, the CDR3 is TGTGCCAGCAGCCTGGTAGCGGGGCTCAGCACAGATACGCAGTATTTT.